The sequence of this T cell receptor beta chain was determined in a study of identical twins. This clonotype was recorded at least ten times. The antigen is undetermined. Germline-derived CDR1 and CDR2 are SGHRS and YFSETQ. V was cut by 3 bases and J by 0 bases, with 10 bases left in between. There are 15 residues in the CDR3. Findings of the study overall: Insertion counts were lower in abundant cord blood beta clonotypes, a trend that memory repertoires did not show. Not following the same donors, the study drew its conclusions from cross-sectional statistical analysis.

cDNA molecules carried unique molecular identifiers, and template switching added a universal primer site. TCRdb independently ran MiXCR on the 5' RACE reads; one entry per CDR3 protein. This sample yields around 250,000 distinct CDR3 sequences, of which 5.5% to 7% are seen a single time; roughly 3.7% belongs to the top ten. This same sample was also taken into another study, of yellow fever vaccine responses in identical twins.

This receptor was obtained from a woman younger than 35 in good health. The source material was memory (CD45RO+) T cells sorted from blood. V is TRBV5-1 and J is TRBJ1-5; TRBD1 is a possible D gene (6 bases). This CDR3 is CASSSTGLSNQPQHF. In DNA, the CDR3 is TGCGCCAGCAGCTCGACAGGACTTAGCAATCAGCCCCAGCATTTT. The full variable domain, rest sourced from reference TRBV5-1 and TRBJ1-5, is KAGVTQTPRYLIKTRGQQVTLSCSPISGHRSVSWYQQTPGQGLQFLFEYFSETQRNKGNFPGRFSGRQFSNSRSEMNVSTLELGDSALYLCASSSTGLSNQPQHFGDGTRLSIL.